This T cell receptor beta chain is drawn from a study of long-term antiretroviral therapy in people with HIV. Study information: It was about a decade after the earliest samples that the 2015 immediate-ART recommendation appeared. General observations from the study: Repertoires looked antigen-experienced, with only a slight naive shift after ART. Absence of data on ART adherence, viral resistance or therapy changes was noted.

Without exception, participants with HIV were treated in the United States. As concerns this clone: Its target is not known.

The immunoSEQ assay was v3.0, run at survey level. Sequenced by immunoSEQ multiplex PCR; TCRdb stores in-frame clones only, minus some. The sample lists roughly 25,000 clones; approximately 79% were seen once. This TCR was recovered from a man aged 25-45 years with HIV. The material sequenced was unsorted PBMCs, taken 2.1 years after starting antiretroviral therapy.

The CDR3 sequence is CASSLLNTEAFF. CDR3 sequence (DNA): TGTGCCAGCAGCTTGCTTAACACTGAAGCTTTCTTT. The chain joins TRBV5-6 to TRBJ1-1, with D unclear. Deletions cut 1 base from V and 2 bases from J, with 3 bases between. Germline-derived CDR1 and CDR2 are SGHDT and YYEEEE. The CDR3 is 12 residues long.